The 29 T cell receptor beta chains given below trace back to one sample, sequenced in a study of shared clonotypes between healthy human individuals. Only CD45RO-negative cells positively selected for CCR7 counted as naive CD8 cells, so terminally differentiated effector memory CD45RA+ cells were excluded. Assay: immunoSEQ multiplex PCR; the TCRdb copy retains only in-frame clones and omits some. The table lists fewer than 1 million clones, just over 95% of them singletons. Material for sequencing was naive CD8+ T cells sorted from blood. The receptors stem from a man aged 25-45 years in good health.

The rearrangement links TRBV11-2 to TRBJ2-2, with 7 bases fitting TRBD2. The CDR3 spans 16 residues. Germline CDR1 is SGHAT and CDR2 is FQNNGV. V shed 5 bases, J shed 4 bases, and the junction held 10 bases outside the gene matches. CDR3: CASSPSGGRGTGELFF. For the CDR3, the DNA is TGTGCCAGCAGCCCGTCGGGGGGACGAGGCACCGGGGAGCTGTTTTTT.

CDR3 in amino acids: CASSFVSGRESIHEQFF. The CDR3 bases are TGCGCCAGCAGCTTTGTTAGCGGGAGGGAGTCCATCCATGAGCAGTTCTTC. The chain joins TRBV5-1 to TRBJ2-1; the match to TRBD2 covers 11 bases. CDR1 and CDR2 (germline): SGHRS, YFSETQ. Losses at the gene ends were 2 bases for V and 8 bases for J; bases not matched to a gene: 12. CDR3 length: 17 amino acids.

The chain carries TRBV5-6 and TRBJ2-7; TRBD2 matches 7 bases. There are 12 residues in the CDR3. The V segment lost 1 base and the J segment 7 bases; nucleotides outside the gene matches: 2. In germline, CDR1 is SGHDT, CDR2 YYEEEE. The DNA for the CDR3 is TGTGCCAGCAGCTTGAGCGGGAAAGAGCAGTACTTC. Amino acids: CASSLSGKEQYF.

This clone has just one count. This chain joins TRBV27 and TRBJ2-3; 7 bases are a match to TRBD1. J gave up 4 bases and V 5 bases, and 6 bases lay outside the gene matches. The CDR3 sequence is 14 residues long. Germline V CDR1 and CDR2: MNHEY, SMNVEV (reference sequence). CDR3 bases: TGTGCCAGCAGTGGACAGGTCTTCGCAGATACGCAGTATTTT. This encodes CASSGQVFADTQYF.

This chain joins TRBV11-2 and TRBJ2-2, with 12 bases fitting TRBD2. CDR1 and CDR2 from the germline V gene are SGHAT and FQNNGV. The CDR3 extends over 15 amino acids. J lost 6 bases, V lost 4 bases, and 3 bases had no gene match. The CDR3 nucleotides are TGTGCCAGCAGCTACGGGACTAGCGGGCCCGGGGAGCTGTTTTTT. It encodes CASSYGTSGPGELFF.

Comment on this clone: At one of its ends the junction is not consistent with the germline gene, which may arise from a read error. The chain joins TRBV28 to TRBJ2-7, with D hard to call. Germline V gives CDR1 MDHEN, CDR2 SYDVKM. CDR3 size: 13 residues. CDR3 amino acids: CASTDGRSSEQYF. CDR3 DNA: TGTGCCAGCACAGACGGACGTTCCTCCGAGCAGTACTTC.

This rearrangement joins TRBV27 to TRBJ2-3; the D gene is possibly TRBD2 (5 bases). The germline V gene has CDR1 MNHEY and CDR2 SMNVEV (reference sequence). The CDR3 has 16 amino acids. V was shortened by 4 bases and J by 4 bases, with 18 bases between the two germline ends. This chain's CDR3 is CASSSRTSAGADTQYF. CDR3 DNA: TGTGCCAGCAGTTCCCGTACTAGTGCCGGGGCAGATACGCAGTATTTT.

The V and J genes are TRBV9 and TRBJ2-7, with D possibly matching TRBD1 (6 bases). The CDR3 is 15 residues long. V dropped 0 bases and J dropped 1 base, with 11 bases sitting between them. Germline-derived CDR1 and CDR2 are SGDLS and YYNGEE. The CDR3 sequence is CASSVGDTRSYEQYF. CDR3 DNA sequence: TGTGCCAGCAGCGTAGGGGACACGAGATCCTACGAGCAGTACTTC.

The chain employs TRBV5-5 and TRBJ2-3, with 7 bases fitting TRBD1. The V gene's germline CDR1 is SGHKS and CDR2 YYEKEE (reference sequence). The CDR3 runs 15 residues. V shed 3 bases, J shed 1 base, and the junction held 5 bases outside the gene matches. The CDR3 DNA reads TGTGCCAGCAGCTATCCAGGGGGTGGCACAGATACGCAGTATTTT. Protein: CASSYPGGGTDTQYF.

This chain links TRBV7-9 with TRBJ1-4, with D perhaps TRBD1 (6 bases). The V end lost 4 bases, the J end lost 8 bases, and 11 bases lay between the germline ends. Germline CDR1 and CDR2: SEHNR and FQNEAQ (reference sequence). The CDR3 is made up of 13 amino acids. Written as DNA, the CDR3 is TGTGCCAGCAGCTCAGGGGTGATGGAAAAACTGTTTTTT. The encoded protein is CASSSGVMEKLFF.

The chain has TRBV7-6 and TRBJ2-1; maybe TRBD2 (5 bases). The CDR3 runs 12 residues. In germline, CDR1 is SGHVS, CDR2 FNYEAQ. V was pared by 3 bases and J by 10 bases, with 10 bases between. The CDR3 protein is CASSFSGKEQFF. CDR3 DNA: TGTGCCAGCAGCTTCTCGGGAAAAGAGCAGTTCTTC.

This sequence joins TRBV27 and TRBJ2-3; unclear D gene. The germline CDR1 and CDR2 sequences are MNHEY and SMNVEV (reference sequence). Trimming removed 1 base from V and 4 bases from J, with 9 bases in between. The CDR3 length is 14 residues. The CDR3 DNA reads as TGTGCCAGCAGTTTATTTAGGCATGCAGATACGCAGTATTTT. Amino acids: CASSLFRHADTQYF.

This sequence joins TRBV5-1 and TRBJ2-1; 8 bases are a match to TRBD2. From germline, CDR1 is SGHRS and CDR2 YFSETQ. The CDR3 loop spans 16 amino acids. V gave up 0 bases and J gave up 8 bases; unmatched junction bases: 10. CDR3 DNA: TGCGCCAGCAGCTTGGCCTCCGGGCGGGAGGAATATGAGCAGTTCTTC. This gives the protein CASSLASGREEYEQFF.

J is TRBJ2-3 and V is TRBV27; the D gene is possibly TRBD1 (6 bases). CDR3 length equals 18 residues. Trimming took off 3 bases at V and 1 base at J, with 20 bases between the two ends. The germline gives CDR1 MNHEY, CDR2 SMNVEV (reference sequence). The DNA of the CDR3 is TGTGCCAGCAGTTTCTCTGGGACACACCAAAGCCGCACAGATACGCAGTATTTT. Translation: CASSFSGTHQSRTDTQYF.

The chain combines TRBV14 with TRBJ2-7; 7 bases are a match to TRBD1. Germline V gene sequence: CDR1 SGHDN, CDR2 FVKESK. The junction had 6 bases not matched to a gene; V was cut back by 0 bases and J by 4 bases. The CDR3 sequence is 15 residues long. The CDR3 spells CASSQDGDRSYEQYF. CDR3 coding DNA: TGTGCCAGCAGCCAAGATGGGGACAGAAGTTACGAGCAGTACTTC.

CDR3 residues: CASSLSFGREAFF. The CDR3 region has the DNA TGTGCCAGCAGTTTATCATTCGGGCGTGAAGCTTTCTTT. This rearrangement joins TRBV27 to TRBJ1-1; D is undetermined. There are 13 residues in the CDR3. Germline V gene data show CDR1 as MNHEY and CDR2 as SMNVEV (reference sequence). V was trimmed by 0 bases and J by 7 bases, leaving 9 bases between them.

This chain joins TRBV9 and TRBJ2-7, with no clear D. V was pared by 3 bases and J by 2 bases, with 15 bases between. The CDR3 covers 15 residues. Germline lookup yields CDR1 SGDLS and CDR2 YYNGEE. The CDR3 loop is CASSGPGGWTYEQYF. CDR3 coding DNA: TGTGCCAGCAGCGGGCCCGGTGGATGGACCTACGAGCAGTACTTC.

J is TRBJ1-1 and V is TRBV4-3; 7 bases fit TRBD1. The CDR3 is 15 residues long. CDR1 and CDR2 (germline): LGHNA, YSLEER. V lost 2 bases and J lost 0; bases outside the gene matches: 3. The CDR3 bases are TGCGCCAGCAGCCAAACAGGGGAACTGAACACTGAAGCTTTCTTT. Translating it yields CASSQTGELNTEAFF.

The chain employs TRBV6-6 and TRBJ2-5, with D perhaps TRBD2 (6 bases). The CDR3 covers 16 residues. V was trimmed by 5 bases and J by 5 bases, leaving 21 bases between them. Germline-derived CDR1 and CDR2 are MNHNY and SVGAGI (reference sequence). The DNA for the CDR3 is TGTGCCAGCAGTCCTTTACCGGGACTCAAAAGGGAGACCCAGTACTTC. The encoded protein is CASSPLPGLKRETQYF.

In the case of this clone: This same CDR3 is encoded by further DNA sequences in the sample. The chain couples TRBV27 to TRBJ2-3; D may be TRBD1 (6 bases). Germline V CDR1 and CDR2: MNHEY, SMNVEV (reference sequence). The V end lost 0 bases, the J end lost 2 bases, and 9 bases lay between the germline ends. The length of the CDR3 is 15 residues. CDR3 sequence reads: CASSLSRGYTDTQYF. DNA of the CDR3: TGTGCCAGCAGTTTATCCAGGGGATACACAGATACGCAGTATTTT.

V is TRBV5-5 and J is TRBJ2-1; TRBD1 aligns across 7 bases. The CDR3 totals 15 residues. V dropped 2 bases and J dropped 4; count of bases not matched to a gene: 6. The V gene's germline CDR1 is SGHKS and CDR2 YYEKEE (reference sequence). CDR3 region: CASSFARTGYNEQFF. The CDR3 DNA sequence: TGTGCCAGCAGCTTCGCTAGGACAGGTTACAATGAGCAGTTCTTC.

The chain combines TRBV5-5 with TRBJ2-1; 7 bases are a match to TRBD2. This CDR3 has 15 amino acids. Germline V gene sequence: CDR1 SGHKS, CDR2 YYEKEE (reference sequence). V trimming: 4 bases; J trimming: 5 bases; junction bases outside the gene matches: 9. The CDR3 nucleotides are TGTGCCAGCAGCAAAGATCGGACTAGGAACAATGAGCAGTTCTTC. This sequence encodes CASSKDRTRNNEQFF.

The rearrangement links TRBV28 to TRBJ2-2; 9 nucleotides match TRBD1. From germline, CDR1 is MDHEN and CDR2 SYDVKM. V lost 2 bases to trimming and J lost 4 bases; unmatched junction nucleotides: 14. There are 19 residues in the CDR3. Here the CDR3 reads CASSLGTGNDGTFTGELFF. DNA for the CDR3: TGTGCCAGCAGTTTAGGGACAGGGAACGACGGGACCTTCACCGGGGAGCTGTTTTTT.

This clone was counted once. The V call is TRBV27, the J call TRBJ1-5; the match to TRBD1 covers 9 bases. Trimming cost V 0 bases and J 6 bases; bases outside gene matches: 6. Germline assignment: CDR1 MNHEY and CDR2 SMNVEV (reference sequence). This CDR3 region has 16 residues. The chain's CDR3 is CASSLSGTGFGQPQHF. The DNA of the CDR3 is TGTGCCAGCAGTTTATCGGGGACAGGGTTTGGTCAGCCCCAGCATTTT.

The chain carries TRBV6-8 and TRBJ2-2, with a tentative D call TRBD2 (5 bases). The length of the CDR3 is 16 residues. V was pared by 2 bases and J by 0 bases, with 10 bases between. Germline-derived CDR1 and CDR2 are MNHGY and SAAAGT. Here the CDR3 DNA reads TGTGCCAGCAGTTACGCGGGTCGGGCGAACACCGGGGAGCTGTTTTTT. This sequence encodes CASSYAGRANTGELFF.

This chain connects TRBV11-2 to TRBJ2-1, with unresolved D. V lost 0 bases and J 1 base, leaving 10 bases between the germline ends. Germline V gene lookup returns CDR1 SGHAT and CDR2 FQNNGV. This CDR3 spans 16 amino acids. CDR3 bases: TGTGCCAGCAGCTTAGATTCCCGGGCTTCCTACAATGAGCAGTTCTTC. Translating it yields CASSLDSRASYNEQFF.

J is TRBJ2-3 and V is TRBV15; D perhaps matches TRBD2 (5 bases). Looked up from germline, CDR1 is LNHNV and CDR2 is YYDKDF (reference sequence). CDR3 length: 15 amino acids. V lost 4 bases to trimming and J lost 0 bases, with 11 bases between them. DNA for the CDR3: TGTGCCACCAGCAAAGCGGCCCCGAGCACAGATACGCAGTATTTT. This encodes CATSKAAPSTDTQYF.

CDR3 sequence reads: CSVEVLLRDRGFQETQYF. CDR3 DNA: TGCAGCGTTGAAGTACTCCTCCGGGACAGGGGGTTCCAAGAGACCCAGTACTTC. The genes are TRBV29-1 and TRBJ2-5; 11 nucleotides agree with TRBD1. J was trimmed by 1 base and V by 1 base; bases with no gene match: 11. This CDR3 spans 18 amino acids. Germline V gene sequence: CDR1 SQVTM, CDR2 ANQGSEA.

The chain uses TRBV7-9 and TRBJ1-1; D possibly corresponds to TRBD1 (5 bases). Per germline, CDR1 SEHNR and CDR2 FQNEAQ (reference sequence). V was trimmed by 3 bases and J by 4 bases, leaving 15 bases between them. This CDR3 has 15 amino acids. In DNA, the CDR3 is TGTGCCAGCAGCTTTCGCGAGGGGCTCGGCACTGAAGCTTTCTTT. Translating it yields CASSFREGLGTEAFF.